The next 25 T cell receptor beta chains were all read from a single sample in a study of OX40 agonist ivuxolimab in advanced cancers. Libraries were prepared by immunoSEQ multiplex PCR; TCRdb keeps only in-frame clonotypes and omits some of them. The table lists just over 90,000 clones, 91% of them singletons. The source was CD4+ or CD8+ T cells sorted from blood, collected in a trial of the OX40 agonist ivuxolimab. The receptor set was obtained from an adult with an advanced solid tumor such as melanoma, head and neck, liver or kidney cancer.

This clone showed up just once. The rearrangement joins TRBV6-1 to TRBJ1-2, with 10 bases identical to TRBD1. The CDR3 contains 14 residues. V was clipped by 5 bases and J by 13 bases; unmatched bases: 13. The V gene's germline CDR1 is MNHNS and CDR2 SASEGT. CDR3 bases: TGTGCCAGCAGTATCCTCTCCGGGACAGGGGAGGGCACCTTC. Its translation is CASSILSGTGEGTF.

The chain joins TRBV7-9 to TRBJ1-6, with unresolved D. Germline V gene lookup returns CDR1 SEHNR and CDR2 FQNEAQ (reference sequence). CDR3 size: 14 residues. V was clipped by 5 bases and J by 4 bases, with 9 bases between them. CDR3 nucleotide sequence: TGTGCCAGCAGCCCGCGGGGTTATAATTCACCCCTCCACTTT. Translating gives CASSPRGYNSPLHF.

The chain links TRBV18 to TRBJ1-6; 9 nucleotides line up with TRBD1. V dropped 6 bases and J dropped 7; count of bases not matched to a gene: 7. Germline V gene lookup returns CDR1 KGHSH and CDR2 LQKENI. The CDR3 is 15 amino acids. CDR3 coding DNA: TGTGCCAGCTCGCTGAGACAGGGGGGAAATTCACCCCTCCACTTT. Encoded protein: CASSLRQGGNSPLHF.

The chain employs TRBV4-3 and TRBJ1-2; possibly TRBD1 for D (5 bases). The CDR3 sequence is 14 residues long. Germline V gene lookup returns CDR1 LGHNA and CDR2 YSLEER. V lost 0 bases and J lost 7, with 12 bases in between. The CDR3 nucleotides are TGCGCCAGCAGCCAAGATTGGCAGGGTCGTGGCTACACCTTC. Translation: CASSQDWQGRGYTF.

V gene TRBV4-3 combines with J gene TRBJ2-1, with a weak D call TRBD1 (6 bases). Germline assignment: CDR1 LGHNA and CDR2 YSLEER. V shed 0 bases and J shed 10 bases, with 10 bases lying between them. The CDR3 totals 13 residues. The CDR3 bases are TGCGCCAGCAGCCAAGATGGGGGCTACGAGCAGTTCTTC. Its translation is CASSQDGGYEQFF.

The V gene is TRBV7-2, the J gene TRBJ2-7; 10 bases align to TRBD1. Looked up from germline, CDR1 is SGHTA and CDR2 is FQGNSA. V lost 5 bases to trimming and J lost 4 bases; unmatched junction nucleotides: 11. The CDR3 has 16 residues. CDR3 sequence (DNA): TGTGCCAGCAGCCCCAGCCGGGACAGGGGCCGTTACGAGCAGTACTTC. Its translation is CASSPSRDRGRYEQYF.

The V call is TRBV28, the J call TRBJ2-1, with D tentatively TRBD2 (5 bases). V was clipped by 0 bases and J by 12 bases, with 9 bases between them. CDR1 and CDR2 (germline): MDHEN, SYDVKM. The CDR3 covers 12 residues. The CDR3 spells CASSLWDFSQFF. CDR3 bases: TGTGCCAGCAGTTTATGGGACTTTTCGCAGTTCTTC.

The chain combines TRBV6-6 with TRBJ2-7; D gene ambiguous. Germline CDR1 reads MNHNY; CDR2 reads SVGAGI (reference sequence). There are 15 residues in the CDR3. Trimming cost V 2 bases and J 7 bases, with 18 bases left between them. The CDR3 nucleotides read TGTGCCAGCAGTTACGTGGCTGGTACGGGTAGGGAGCAGTACTTC. It specifies CASSYVAGTGREQYF.

In this sample, this clone turned up once. The V call is TRBV28, the J call TRBJ2-7, with a weak D call TRBD1 (5 bases). Trimming left V 1 base short and J 2 bases short, with 9 bases between. Germline loops: CDR1 MDHEN, CDR2 SYDVKM. The CDR3 spans 14 residues. The CDR3 reads CASSLFGQTYEQYF. The CDR3 DNA reads as TGTGCCAGCAGTTTATTTGGACAAACCTACGAGCAGTACTTC.

The chain carries TRBV11-2 and TRBJ2-2; tentatively, D is TRBD2 (6 bases). This CDR3 contains 15 residues. From germline, CDR1 is SGHAT and CDR2 FQNNGV. V lost 3 bases and J lost 0, with 8 bases in between. This CDR3 reads CASSFGTPNTGELFF. The CDR3 nucleotides read TGTGCCAGCAGCTTCGGGACTCCGAACACCGGGGAGCTGTTTTTT.

The chain links TRBV11-1 to TRBJ2-1; TRBD2 matches at 9 bases. The CDR3 runs 15 residues. J gave up 6 bases and V 5 bases, and 8 bases lay outside the gene matches. Germline-derived CDR1 and CDR2 are SGHAT and FQDESV (reference sequence). The CDR3 coding sequence is TGTGCCAGCAGCCAGCTTGCGGGAGGGCTCAATGAGCAGTTCTTC. It translates to CASSQLAGGLNEQFF.

Written as DNA, the CDR3 is TGTGCCAGCAGCTTAAGAGGGGCCCCGGGGGGCACAGATACGCAGTATTTT. As protein: CASSLRGAPGGTDTQYF. This chain links TRBV11-2 with TRBJ2-3; maybe TRBD2 (6 bases). This CDR3 comprises 17 residues. The V end lost 2 bases, the J end lost 1 base, and 16 bases lay between the germline ends. CDR1 SGHAT and CDR2 FQNNGV come from the germline V gene.

The chain joins TRBV11-3 to TRBJ2-1; no reliable D call. The germline gives CDR1 SGHNT, CDR2 YENEEA. Trimming took 3 bases from V and 7 from J, leaving 7 bases between them. The CDR3 loop spans 12 amino acids. CDR3 amino acids: CASSLLGNEQFF. CDR3 nucleotides: TGTGCCAGCAGCTTGCTGGGTAATGAGCAGTTCTTC.

The chain is built from TRBV6-6 and TRBJ2-5; D may match TRBD1 or TRBD2 (5 bases each). Per germline, CDR1 MNHNY and CDR2 SVGAGI (reference sequence). There are 14 residues in the CDR3. The ends were cut back, 7 bases at V and 5 bases at J, with 17 bases in the middle. In DNA, the CDR3 is TGTGCCAGCACTTGGGACCGGCTTGGGGAGACCCAGTACTTC. Its translation is CASTWDRLGETQYF.

This chain connects TRBV30 to TRBJ1-2; D not certain. Trimming took off 4 bases at V and 2 bases at J, with 11 bases between the two ends. The length of the CDR3 is 13 residues. CDR1 and CDR2 from the germline V gene are GTSNPN and SVGIG (reference sequence). This CDR3 is CAWNNDGNYGYTF. The CDR3 DNA reads TGTGCCTGGAATAATGACGGGAACTATGGCTACACCTTC.

The chain uses TRBV5-4 and TRBJ2-3; 8 nucleotides agree with TRBD1. The CDR3 sequence is 14 residues long. Germline V gene lookup returns CDR1 SGHNT and CDR2 YYREEE (reference sequence). The V gene end was trimmed by 5 bases and the J gene end by 2 bases; junction bases not matched to a gene: 4. The CDR3 reads CASRGTGFTDTQYF. The CDR3 nucleotides read TGTGCCAGCAGGGGGACAGGATTCACAGATACGCAGTATTTT. The variable domain in full, completed from reference TRBV5-4 and TRBJ2-3, reads ETGVTQSPTHLIKTRGQQVTLRCSSQSGHNTVSWYQQALGQGPQFIFQYYREEENGRGNFPPRFSGLQFPNYSSELNVNALELDDSALYLCASRGTGFTDTQYFGPGTRLTVL.

The chain joins TRBV5-4 to TRBJ2-5; 9 bases are shared with TRBD2. The CDR3 runs to 17 residues. Germline V gene lookup returns CDR1 SGHNT and CDR2 YYREEE (reference sequence). The J segment lost 5 bases and the V segment lost 0 bases, leaving 11 bases of the junction unmatched. CDR3 in amino acids: CASSLELAGVARETQYF. In nucleotides, the CDR3 is TGTGCCAGCAGCTTGGAACTAGCGGGTGTCGCCAGGGAGACCCAGTACTTC.

V usage is TRBV20-1 and J usage is TRBJ2-1; 8 nucleotides line up with TRBD2. Germline V CDR1 and CDR2: DFQATT, SNEGSKA (reference sequence). Unmatched junction bases numbered 4, after V lost 6 bases and J lost 9 bases. The CDR3 consists of 11 residues. CDR3 in DNA: TGCAGTGCGAGGCGGGAGGTTGAGCAGTTCTTC. Its translation is CSARREVEQFF.

The sample holds one count of this clone. The chain joins TRBV5-4 to TRBJ2-7; D is possibly TRBD2 (5 bases). Trimming took off 3 bases at V and 0 bases at J, with 13 bases between the two ends. This CDR3 has 15 amino acids. CDR1 SGHNT and CDR2 YYREEE come from the germline V gene (reference sequence). The CDR3 region has the DNA TGTGCCAGCAGCTCCCTAGCCCGGAGCTCCTACGAGCAGTACTTC. This translates into CASSSLARSSYEQYF.

This chain uses TRBV5-4 with TRBJ2-1, with 14 bases aligning to TRBD2. The CDR3 length is 18 residues. Germline-derived CDR1 and CDR2 are SGHNT and YYREEE (reference sequence). V lost 2 bases to trimming and J lost 9 bases; unmatched junction nucleotides: 13. As DNA, the CDR3 is TGTGCCAGCAGCTTTCGACTAGCGGGAGGGCAAGTTCTTGGTGAGCAGTTCTTC. Its protein is CASSFRLAGGQVLGEQFF. The full variable domain, its missing parts supplied by reference TRBV5-4 and TRBJ2-1, is ETGVTQSPTHLIKTRGQQVTLRCSSQSGHNTVSWYQQALGQGPQFIFQYYREEENGRGNFPPRFSGLQFPNYSSELNVNALELDDSALYLCASSFRLAGGQVLGEQFFGPGTRLTVL.

The chain uses TRBV19 and TRBJ1-2; 9 nucleotides match TRBD1. The CDR3 consists of 14 residues. V was clipped by 5 bases and J by 8 bases; unmatched bases: 9. The germline CDR1 and CDR2 sequences are LNHDA and SQIVND (reference sequence). The CDR3 here is CASSHQGTGFGYTF. The CDR3 DNA reads as TGTGCCAGTAGTCATCAGGGGACAGGGTTCGGCTACACCTTC.

The gene calls are TRBV4-2 and TRBJ2-3, with a tentative D call TRBD2 (5 bases). The CDR3 is 12 residues long. V lost 0 bases and J 9 bases, leaving 7 bases between the germline ends. CDR1 and CDR2 (germline): LGHNA, YNFKEQ. CDR3 DNA sequence: TGTGCCAGCAGCCAAGAGGACTTGACGCAGTATTTT. Encoded protein: CASSQEDLTQYF.

V and J are TRBV5-1 and TRBJ1-1, with D possibly TRBD1 on 6 matching bases. Trimming pared 3 bases from V and 1 base from J, leaving 10 bases between. The CDR3 runs 14 residues. CDR1 and CDR2 from the germline V gene are SGHRS and YFSETQ. The CDR3 DNA reads as TGCGCCAGCAGCTCACAGGGTTCGAACACTGAAGCTTTCTTT. Protein product: CASSSQGSNTEAFF. The variable domain in full, completed from reference TRBV5-1 and TRBJ1-1, reads KAGVTQTPRYLIKTRGQQVTLSCSPISGHRSVSWYQQTPGQGLQFLFEYFSETQRNKGNFPGRFSGRQFSNSRSEMNVSTLELGDSALYLCASSSQGSNTEAFFGQGTRLTVV.

V and J are TRBV19 and TRBJ2-2; TRBD1 is a possible D gene (5 bases). This CDR3 comprises 14 residues. Germline V lookup: CDR1 LNHDA, CDR2 SQIVND (reference sequence). V was clipped by 5 bases and J by 8 bases, with 15 bases between them. CDR3 sequence: CASSPQPRQGELFF. In nucleotides, the CDR3 is TGTGCCAGTAGTCCCCAACCAAGACAGGGGGAGCTGTTTTTT.

This rearrangement joins TRBV28 to TRBJ1-5; D gene unclear. Germline lookup yields CDR1 MDHEN and CDR2 SYDVKM. The CDR3 is 15 residues long. Between the trimmed V and J ends, which lost 4 bases and 2 bases, there was a span of 12 bases. DNA of the CDR3: TGTGCCAGCAGTTATTGGGGTCGGGGCAATCAGCCCCAGCATTTT. This gives the protein CASSYWGRGNQPQHF.